These T cell receptor beta chains were read from a single sample in a study of human T cells and chemical hapten exposure. TCRdb fed the RACE reads into MiXCR, producing one record per CDR3 protein. The sample consists of tens of thousands of distinct CDR3 sequences, around 3% of them appearing once. The source material was whole blood, sampled in connection with sensitization to the hapten diphenylcyclopropenone (DPC). All receptors come from a middle-aged man with alopecia areata. Some clones in this sample may be carry-over from other donors' samples. Each CDR3 is given with its conserved first and last residue. A D gene is named only where the DNA matches it firmly. Clone size is stated in some rows and not others, as once, few, many or a class when expanded.

j_call | v_call | clone_size | d_call | cdr3_aa | cdr3_nt
TRBJ2-3 | TRBV20-1 | many | TRBD2 | CSATSGHTDTQYF | TGCAGTGCAACTAGCGGCCACACAGATACGCAGTATTTT
TRBJ2-4 | TRBV2 | many | TRBD1 | CASSHGTGENIQYF | TGTGCCAGCAGTCACGGGACAGGTGAAAACATTCAGTACTTC
TRBJ2-7 | TRBV30 | many | . | CAWRQLRDVNYEQYF | TGTGCCTGGAGGCAGCTGCGGGACGTAAACTACGAGCAGTACTTC
TRBJ1-3 | TRBV6-5 | many | TRBD1 | CASRLGQGAYTIYF | TGTGCCAGCAGACTGGGACAGGGGGCCTACACCATATATTTT
TRBJ2-7 | TRBV5-1 | many | TRBD1 | CASSPWDSSSYEQYF | TGCGCCAGCAGCCCATGGGACAGCAGCTCCTACGAGCAGTACTTC
TRBJ2-5 | TRBV29-1 | many | . | CSGGRLQETQYF | TGCAGCGGAGGACGGCTCCAAGAGACCCAGTACTTC
TRBJ2-3 | TRBV5-1 | few | . | CASSLDWADTQYF | TGCGCCAGCAGCTTGGATTGGGCAGATACGCAGTATTTT
TRBJ2-7 | TRBV3-1 | many | . | CASSSPKAQGIYEQYF | TGTGCCAGCAGCTCCCCAAAGGCGCAGGGAATCTACGAGCAGTACTTC
TRBJ1-5 | TRBV4-2 | many | . | CASSQDGGWGSNQPQHF | TGTGCCAGCAGCCAAGATGGAGGGTGGGGGAGCAATCAGCCCCAGCATTTT
TRBJ2-2 | TRBV7-3 | many | TRBD2 | CASSLLAGGTGELFF | TGTGCCAGCAGCTTATTAGCGGGAGGGACCGGGGAGCTGTTTTTT
TRBJ2-1 | TRBV6-8 | . | TRBD2 | CASSSGTSGREETDEQFF | TGTGCCAGCAGTTCCGGGACTAGCGGGAGGGAGGAGACGGATGAGCAGTTCTTC
TRBJ2-7 | TRBV5-1 | many | . | CASSLAPDIEMYEQYF | TGCGCCAGCAGCTTGGCCCCGGACATCGAGATGTACGAGCAGTACTTC
TRBJ2-7 | TRBV10-3 | many | TRBD2 | CAIVRGAGDEQYF | TGTGCCATCGTGCGGGGTGCGGGGGACGAGCAGTACTTC
TRBJ2-1 | TRBV3-1 | few | TRBD2 | CASSQGTSGLGLNEQFF | TGTGCCAGCAGCCAAGGGACTAGCGGATTAGGCCTAAATGAGCAGTTCTTC
TRBJ2-3 | TRBV20-1 | many | TRBD2 | CSASSGRARADTQYF | TGCAGTGCTAGTAGCGGGAGGGCCAGGGCCGATACGCAGTATTTT
TRBJ2-1 | TRBV2 | many | TRBD1 | CASSPTGVGDEQFF | TGTGCCAGCAGTCCAACAGGGGTGGGCGATGAGCAGTTCTTC
TRBJ2-3 | TRBV18 | many | TRBD1 | CASSPLVGGAGDTQYF | TGTGCCAGCTCACCACTAGTAGGGGGCGCCGGAGATACGCAGTATTTT
TRBJ1-1 | TRBV14 | . | . | CASSQAASKRAFF | TGTGCCAGCAGCCAAGCCGCATCCAAACGAGCTTTCTTT
TRBJ1-1 | TRBV5-5 | many | . | CASSPIGQPNTEAFF | TGTGCCAGCAGCCCGATCGGACAGCCCAACACTGAAGCTTTCTTT
TRBJ2-7 | TRBV28 | many | TRBD1 | CASKVRGIGSDEQYF | TGTGCCAGCAAGGTCAGGGGGATTGGTTCCGACGAGCAGTACTTC
TRBJ2-1 | TRBV12-3/TRBV12-4 | many | TRBD2 | CASSPRTSGSTEQFF | TGTGCCAGCAGCCCCCGGACTAGCGGGAGTACTGAGCAGTTCTTC
TRBJ2-3 | TRBV3-1 | many | . | CASSHYGRADTQYF | TGTGCCAGCAGCCATTATGGCCGCGCCGATACGCAGTATTTT
TRBJ2-5 | TRBV5-5 | many | TRBD2 | CASSLGLAGDSLQETQYF | TGTGCCAGCAGTCTAGGACTAGCGGGAGACTCCCTCCAAGAGACCCAGTACTTC
TRBJ1-1 | TRBV20-1 | many | . | CSASHRVAEAFF | TGCAGTGCTAGTCACAGGGTGGCTGAAGCTTTCTTT
TRBJ2-7 | TRBV27 | many | . | CASSLSNSYEQYF | TGTGCCAGCAGTTTAAGCAATTCCTACGAGCAGTACTTC
TRBJ1-2 | TRBV28 | many | . | CASGRTSLYYGYTF | TGTGCCAGCGGAAGGACGAGTTTGTACTATGGCTACACCTTC
TRBJ2-5 | TRBV29-1 | many | TRBD2 | CSGTSGRVQETQYF | TGCAGCGGGACTAGCGGGAGGGTACAAGAGACCCAGTACTTC
TRBJ2-4 | TRBV7-2 | many | . | CASSLHNVGVKGEVHF | TGTGCCAGCAGCTTACATAACGTGGGGGTCAAGGGCGAGGTGCACTTC
TRBJ2-7 | TRBV20-1 | many | TRBD2 | CSARVRPVAGVSYEQYF | TGCAGTGCTAGAGTCCGCCCAGTAGCGGGAGTATCCTACGAGCAGTACTTC
TRBJ2-7 | TRBV5-4 | many | . | CASSSPRVPYEQYF | TGTGCCAGCAGCTCTCCGAGGGTGCCCTACGAGCAGTACTTC
TRBJ2-1 | TRBV20-1 | many | TRBD2 | CSARDRTSGYNEQFF | TGCAGTGCTAGAGATAGGACTAGCGGATACAATGAGCAGTTCTTC
TRBJ1-1 | TRBV6-2/TRBV6-3 | few | . | CASSYSSALPFF | TGTGCCAGCAGTTACTCGTCGGCACTGCCTTTCTTT
TRBJ2-7 | TRBV20-1 | many | . | CSAREAREQYF | TGCAGTGCTAGAGAGGCGAGGGAGCAGTACTTC
TRBJ2-1 | TRBV15 | many | TRBD2 | CATRGGEGHNEQFF | TGTGCCACCAGGGGGGGGGAGGGCCACAATGAGCAGTTCTTC
TRBJ1-5 | TRBV2 | few | TRBD1 | CASQTGPGQPQHF | TGTGCCAGCCAGACAGGGCCGGGTCAGCCCCAGCATTTT
TRBJ2-7 | TRBV5-6 | many | . | CASSLGHEQYF | TGTGCCAGCAGCTTAGGGCACGAGCAGTACTTC
TRBJ2-7 | TRBV25-1 | many | . | CASSGPGAYEQYF | TGTGCCAGCAGTGGTCCAGGGGCCTACGAGCAGTACTTC
TRBJ1-1 | TRBV20-1 | many | . | CSADKPRGDAEAFF | TGCAGTGCTGACAAGCCCAGGGGAGACGCTGAAGCTTTCTTT
TRBJ2-3 | TRBV7-2 | few | . | CASSLVRTASTDTQYF | TGTGCCAGCAGCTTAGTTCGGACAGCCTCCACAGATACGCAGTATTTT